What follows is one T cell receptor (beta chain) and its context. This entry comes from a study of cytomegalovirus exposure and HLA in healthy donors. A multiplex PCR was run with 60 Vbeta primers and 13 Jbeta primers. Sequencing used immunoSEQ multiplex PCR; TCRdb keeps in-frame clones, though not all of them. The top ten clones hold approximately 2.5% of a sample with some 150,000 clones, 80% to 90% of them seen once. V shed 3 bases and J shed 3 bases, with 6 bases lying between them. This CDR3 has 12 amino acids. Germline-derived CDR1 and CDR2 are GTSNPN and SVGIG (reference sequence). The chain couples TRBV30 to TRBJ2-1; D gene ambiguous. The sequenced sample consisted of PBMCs. This receptor was identified in a woman under 30 in good health and CMV-seronegative. As DNA, the CDR3 is TGTGCCTGGAGCCCGGGCTACAATGAGCAGTTCTTC. This gives the protein CAWSPGYNEQFF.